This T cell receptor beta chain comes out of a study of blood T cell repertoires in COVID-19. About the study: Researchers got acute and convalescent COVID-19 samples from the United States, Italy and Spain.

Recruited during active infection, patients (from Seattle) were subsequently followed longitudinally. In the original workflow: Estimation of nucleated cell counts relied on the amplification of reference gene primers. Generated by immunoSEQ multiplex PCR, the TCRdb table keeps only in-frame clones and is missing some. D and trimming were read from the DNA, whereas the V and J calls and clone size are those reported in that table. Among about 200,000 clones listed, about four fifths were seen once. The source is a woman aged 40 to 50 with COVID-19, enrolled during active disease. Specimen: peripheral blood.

CDR3 in amino acids: CASSESGDRGHYSSGANVLTF. DNA of the CDR3: TGTGCCAGCAGTGAATCAGGAGACAGGGGGCATTATAGCTCTGGGGCCAACGTCCTGACTTTC. The chain links TRBV2 to TRBJ2-6; TRBD1 matches at 10 bases. V was clipped by 2 bases and J by 0 bases; unmatched bases: 13. Germline CDR1 and CDR2: SNHLY and FYNNEI. This CDR3 spans 21 amino acids.